This T cell receptor beta chain was found in a study of cytomegalovirus exposure and HLA in healthy donors. Study results and limitations: Roughly uniform depth of sequencing across donors was assumed in presence/absence analyses. According to the study, approximately 150 TCR beta chains were cytomegalovirus-associated.

Trimming took 6 bases from V and 5 from J, leaving 7 bases between them. There are 11 residues in the CDR3. Looked up from germline, CDR1 is MNHNS and CDR2 is SASEGT. This clone was found a few times. Its specificity is not known. PCR amplification relied on 60 Vbeta primers (plus 13 Jbeta primers). Assay used: immunoSEQ multiplex PCR; TCRdb lists only in-frame clones, some missing. Seen here are 120,000 to 150,000 clones, 55% to 70% observed once, and the top ten hold 2.5% to 3.5%. The origin of this receptor is a woman under 40 in good health and CMV-seropositive. Material for sequencing was PBMCs. The rearrangement links TRBV6-1 to TRBJ1-2, with D tentatively TRBD1 (5 bases). CDR3 nucleotides: TGTGCCAGCAGCCCAGGGTATGGCTACACCTTC. Translation: CASSPGYGYTF.